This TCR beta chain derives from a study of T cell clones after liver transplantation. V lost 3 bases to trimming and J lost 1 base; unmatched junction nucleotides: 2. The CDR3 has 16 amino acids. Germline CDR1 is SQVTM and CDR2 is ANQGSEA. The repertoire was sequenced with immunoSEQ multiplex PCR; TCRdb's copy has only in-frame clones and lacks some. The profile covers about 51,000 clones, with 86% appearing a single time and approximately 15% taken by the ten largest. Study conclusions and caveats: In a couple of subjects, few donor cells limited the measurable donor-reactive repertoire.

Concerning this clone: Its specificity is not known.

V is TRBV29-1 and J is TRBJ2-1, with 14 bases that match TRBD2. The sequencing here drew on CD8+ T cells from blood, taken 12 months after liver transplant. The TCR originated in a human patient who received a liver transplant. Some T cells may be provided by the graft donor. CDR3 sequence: CSVEGLAGVSYNEQFF. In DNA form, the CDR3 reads TGCAGCGTTGAGGGACTAGCGGGAGTTTCCTACAATGAGCAGTTCTTC.